The rows below give T cell receptor beta chains drawn from one sample of a study of regulatory T cells in long-lasting Graves disease. TCRdb re-called the multiplex PCR reads through MiXCR, storing one row per CDR3 protein. Altogether under 300,000 distinct CDR3 sequences are present, roughly a fifth being singletons, with the ten largest covering about 15%. Sequences were derived from peripheral blood mononuclear cells (PBMCs), sampled at new diagnosis, from a patient treated with antithyroid drugs. The receptors were sampled from a female donor with Graves disease. Both conserved end residues are part of each CDR3. The order of the fields is CDR3 length, clone size, D gene, J gene, V gene, CDR3 DNA, CDR3 protein. A D gene is named only where the DNA matches it firmly. Clone size is not always given. Where it is, it says once, few, many or a class for expanded clones.

length: 14; size: many; D: -; J: TRBJ2-7; V: TRBV30; DNA: TGTGCCTGGAGGTCTAGCTTTAGTAGGTACGAGCAGTACTTC; CDR3: CAWRSSFSRYEQYF
length: 15; size: -; D: TRBD1; J: TRBJ2-7; V: TRBV5-1; DNA: TGCGCCAGCAGCTTGGAACAGGGGCCAGGGGGCGAGCAGTACTTC; CDR3: CASSLEQGPGGEQYF
length: 14; size: -; D: TRBD1; J: TRBJ1-4; V: TRBV28; DNA: TGTGCCAGCAATTCAGGGGGCCGCAATGAAAAACTGTTTTTT; CDR3: CASNSGGRNEKLFF
length: 14; size: many; D: -; J: TRBJ1-2; V: TRBV18; DNA: TGTGCCAGCTCACCATGGGCCATTGGCTATGGCTACACCTTC; CDR3: CASSPWAIGYGYTF
length: 16; size: medium-sized; D: TRBD2; J: TRBJ2-3; V: TRBV7-3; DNA: TGTGCCAGCAGCCTAGTAGCGGGGGGGCTCGCAGATACGCAGTATTTT; CDR3: CASSLVAGGLADTQYF
length: 13; size: many; D: -; J: TRBJ1-5; V: TRBV12-3/TRBV12-4; DNA: TGTGCCAGCAGGTTGAATAGCAATCAGCCCCAGCATTTT; CDR3: CASRLNSNQPQHF
length: 18; size: once; D: -; J: TRBJ1-3; V: TRBV7-9; DNA: TGTGCCAGCAGCTTTGGAGGCTTCGGCAGGGACTCTGGAAACACCATATATTTT; CDR3: CASSFGGFGRDSGNTIYF
length: 11; size: many; D: -; J: TRBJ2-1; V: TRBV6-2/TRBV6-3; DNA: TGTGCCAGTTGGAGTTACAATGAGCAGTTCTTC; CDR3: CASWSYNEQFF
length: 13; size: many; D: -; J: TRBJ2-2; V: TRBV4-3; DNA: TGCGCCAGCAGCCGAGGGACGGCCGGGGAGCTGTTTTTT; CDR3: CASSRGTAGELFF
length: 16; size: many; D: -; J: TRBJ2-7; V: TRBV3-1; DNA: TGTGCCAGCAGCCAAGGCGGCACGGGCTTCTCCTACGAGCAGTACTTC; CDR3: CASSQGGTGFSYEQYF
length: 11; size: many; D: -; J: TRBJ1-1; V: TRBV11-2; DNA: TGTGCCAGCAGCTTAGGTAAAGAAGCTTTCTTT; CDR3: CASSLGKEAFF
length: 13; size: -; D: -; J: TRBJ1-5; V: TRBV20-1; DNA: TGCAGTGCTAGTGGTGGGCCGAATCAGCCCCAGCATTTT; CDR3: CSASGGPNQPQHF
length: 15; size: many; D: -; J: TRBJ2-7; V: TRBV7-3; DNA: TGTGCCAGCAGCTTAAATGGTTGGGGACGGCGCGAGCAGTACTTC; CDR3: CASSLNGWGRREQYF
length: 12; size: many; D: -; J: TRBJ2-7; V: TRBV12-3/TRBV12-4; DNA: TGTGCCAGCAGTTCCGCGGCAAGTGAGCAGTACTTC; CDR3: CASSSAASEQYF
length: 15; size: many; D: -; J: TRBJ1-1; V: TRBV11-1; DNA: TGTGCCAGCAGCCCCCGGACAGATTTACTCACTGAAGCTTTCTTT; CDR3: CASSPRTDLLTEAFF
length: 14; size: many; D: -; J: TRBJ2-3; V: TRBV2; DNA: TGTGCCAGCAGCTCACGGGTGGGCACAGATACGCAGTATTTT; CDR3: CASSSRVGTDTQYF